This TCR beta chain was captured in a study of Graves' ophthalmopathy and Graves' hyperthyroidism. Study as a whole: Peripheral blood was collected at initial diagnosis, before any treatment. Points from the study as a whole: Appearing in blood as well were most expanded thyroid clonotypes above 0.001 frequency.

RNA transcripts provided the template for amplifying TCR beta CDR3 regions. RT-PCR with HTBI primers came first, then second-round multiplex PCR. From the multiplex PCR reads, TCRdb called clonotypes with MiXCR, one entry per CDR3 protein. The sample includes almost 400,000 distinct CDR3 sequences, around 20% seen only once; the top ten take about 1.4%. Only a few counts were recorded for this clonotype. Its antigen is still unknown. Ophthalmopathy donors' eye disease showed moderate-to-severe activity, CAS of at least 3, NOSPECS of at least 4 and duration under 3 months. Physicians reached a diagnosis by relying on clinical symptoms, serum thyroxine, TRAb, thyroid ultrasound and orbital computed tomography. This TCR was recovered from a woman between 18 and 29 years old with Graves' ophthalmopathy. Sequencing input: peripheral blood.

CDR3 nucleotides: TGTGCCAGCAGTGAATGGACAGGGGCCGAGCAGTACTTC. Its translation is CASSEWTGAEQYF. The V and J genes are TRBV6-1 and TRBJ2-7; 9 nucleotides align to TRBD1. V was pared by 2 bases and J by 6 bases, with 2 bases of the junction left unmatched. The CDR3 sequence is 13 residues long. The V gene's germline CDR1 is MNHNS and CDR2 SASEGT.